The T cell receptor (beta chain) under discussion was sequenced for a study of cytomegalovirus exposure and HLA in healthy donors. Study-level findings and limits: Confirmation was obtained in vitro that a few CMV-associated chains are specific for CMV antigens.

The CDR3 length is 12 residues. V was trimmed by 4 bases and J by 6 bases, leaving 9 bases between them. The germline V gene has CDR1 SGHTA and CDR2 FQGNSA. The PCR had 60 Vbeta and 13 Jbeta primers. The method was immunoSEQ multiplex PCR; TCRdb's version includes in-frame clones alone and lacks a portion of them. The sample has roughly 200,000 clones; around 84% are singletons. Comments on this clone: Its antigen is undetermined.

The rearrangement uses TRBV7-2 and TRBJ1-1; D remains ambiguous. The sequenced sample consisted of PBMCs. The TCR sequence derives from a woman in her late teens or twenties in good health and CMV-seronegative. The chain's CDR3 is CASSSHGAEAFF. CDR3 DNA sequence: TGTGCCAGCAGCTCCCACGGGGCTGAAGCTTTCTTT.